This entry features one T cell receptor beta chain sequence. The target antigen is unknown. The entry originates in a study of cytomegalovirus exposure and HLA in healthy donors. General study findings and limits: Researchers left out some V segments, among them TRBV6-2 and TRBV6-3, as indistinguishable. Later analysis showed most CMV-associated TCR beta chains appearing HLA-restricted.

Primers included in the PCR were 60 Vbeta and 13 Jbeta primers. In the source study's methods: In a later analysis, of around 83 million unique beta chains, 9 million to 11 million appeared in at least two donors. The table came from immunoSEQ multiplex PCR; TCRdb's copy has only in-frame clones and leaves some out. Clone size and V and J calls were adopted from that table, with D and trimming inferred from the DNA. Of about 92,000 clones listed, 75% to 85% are singletons. After removal of 3 bases from V and 2 bases from J, the junction contained 10 bases not matched to a gene. CDR1 SEHNR and CDR2 FQNEAQ come from the germline V gene (reference sequence). The CDR3 totals 16 residues.

This chain uses TRBV7-9 with TRBJ2-7; TRBD1 agrees at 7 bases. The receptor's source is a man between 18 and 29 years old in good health and CMV-seronegative. Sequenced: PBMCs. In DNA, the CDR3 is TGTGCCAGCAGCTTCCAGGACAGGCCCGTTACCTACGAGCAGTACTTC. Protein product: CASSFQDRPVTYEQYF. Combining the CDR3 with reference TRBV7-9 and TRBJ2-7 gives the whole variable domain DTGVSQNPRHKITKRGQNVTFRCDPISEHNRLYWYRQTLGQGPEFLTYFQNEAQLEKSRLLSDRFSAERPKGSFSTLEIQRTEQGDSAMYLCASSFQDRPVTYEQYFGPGTRLTVT.